This T cell receptor (beta chain) was documented in a study of tumor and adjacent non-tumor tissue in lung cancer. The CDR3 is 18 residues long. CDR1 and CDR2 (germline): SGHNT, YENEEA. The trim removed 4 bases at V and 7 bases at J, leaving 16 bases unmatched. This clonotype was found many times. What it binds is not known. A modified ARM-PCR protocol with three rounds of nested PCR amplified TCRbeta. TCRdb re-analysed the multiplex PCR reads in MiXCR, keeping a single row per CDR3 protein. The data contain under 85,000 distinct CDR3 sequences, 76% of them singletons. This sample's RNA came from whole unsorted tissue. More than 3 cm separated this lung sample from the edge of the tumor. Newly diagnosed lung cancer patients had thoracic surgery in China, August–late 2014, without prior chemotherapy. The study, taken as a whole, reports: Normal lung showed higher cumulative top 100 clone frequency than tumor.

The sequence was obtained from a man between 65 and 85 years old with non-small cell lung cancer. Input material: distant non-tumor lung tissue. The chain recombines TRBV11-3 with TRBJ2-2, with TRBD1 matching over 9 bases. The CDR3 spells CASSSPGPGQGSIGELFF. As DNA, the CDR3 is TGTGCCAGCAGCTCCCCCGGTCCAGGACAGGGGTCCATCGGGGAGCTGTTTTTT. Supplemented by reference TRBV11-3 and TRBJ2-2, the full variable domain reads EAGVVQSPRYKIIEKKQPVAFWCNPISGHNTLYWYLQNLGQGPELLIRYENEEAVDDSQLPKDRFSAERLKGVDSTLKIQPAELGDSAVYLCASSSPGPGQGSIGELFFGEGSRLTVL.